This TCR beta chain was profiled in a study of T cells after yellow fever vaccination (dated by TCRdb to about 2019). For the wider study: Libraries from fractions with low cell numbers were prepared with the SMART-Seq v4 Ultra Low Input RNA kit. To follow T-cell clones before and after primary and booster YFV17D yellow fever vaccination, bulk TCR alpha and beta repertoires were sequenced over time. Two healthy male donors, one aged 18 to 29 and one aged 30 to 40 years, made up the cohort. Blood samples were taken at several timepoints before and after primary and secondary immunization, and bulk PBMC replicates and cell subsets were isolated.

TCR cDNA was made using 5'RACE template switching, a step that added a universal primer site and unique molecular identifiers. cDNA synthesis was primed from both the TCR alpha and TCR beta constant segments. Two PCR steps were used to amplify libraries, with sample barcodes and sequencing adapters being added in the second step. Libraries were sequenced on Illumina HiSeq 2500 (2x100 bp) or NovaSeq (2x150 bp). In the authors' own workflow: Demultiplexing of reads and collapsing into UMI consensus sequences were performed with MIGEC, and V(D)J alignment was carried out with MiXCR. Clonotypes responding to the vaccine were identified with edgeR on replicate PBMC samples, with the criteria of FDR below 0.01 and a log2 fold change above 5 up to day 15. Each bulk clonotype was labeled CD4 or CD8 based on which sequenced repertoire, CD4 or CD8, contained the clonotype at higher abundance. TCRdb itself trimmed the public reads at Q25 with fastp, ran MiXCR and retained productive beta chains. Identical CDR3 protein sequences are pooled into one entry, listed with their most common genes and DNA. These V and J calls derive from TCRdb rather than the authors' analysis. This sample gives 120,000 to 150,000 distinct CDR3 sequences in total; around 7.7% of them show up just once. The ten largest account for under 0.85% of the sample.

Reading the germline V gene gives CDR1 SGDLS and CDR2 YYNGEE. The germline V and J ends show losses of 3 bases and 3 bases respectively, and no gene match explains 8 bases of the junction. The CDR3 sequence holds 16 residues, the cysteine and phenylalanine included. Here the CDR3 DNA is all that survives: 48 bases in frame from base 1. Comments on this clonotype: Its antigen has not been determined. No clone much larger than this one lies a single base away; base qualities are absent.

The treatment or condition label for this specimen denotes: live attenuated yellow fever vaccine strain. A standard Ficoll-Paque protocol was used to isolate PBMCs from peripheral blood. Dynabeads CD4 and CD8 positive selection kits were used to isolate the CD4 and CD8 T-cell fractions. TriZol was used to extract RNA from bulk PBMCs, CD4 and CD8 fractions, and dextramer-positive and dextramer-negative fractions. Study-wide findings and limitations: Because abundant contaminating clonotypes from the bulk population could be contained in FACS-sorted repertoires, computational filtering was required. A small fraction of clonotypes showed up in both the CD4 and CD8 compartments, probably as a result of convergent recombination. The study included only a couple of donors, which limits how far the findings can be generalized. The secondary T-cell response was found to be weaker but faster than the primary response, with a peak reached on day 5 rather than on day 15. After the booster, most clones that had expanded after primary vaccination were detected again (about 97% of CD4 and roughly 86% of CD8), suggesting broad maintenance of memory.

This receptor chain uses TRBV9 and TRBJ2-1, with 8 junctional bases fitting TRBD2. Sequencing was performed on CD4+ T cells sorted from PBMCs, taken 5 days after the yellow fever booster vaccination. This clonotype was sampled from a man aged 30 to 45 who received the YFV17D yellow fever vaccine. The nucleotide sequence reads TGTGCCAGCAGCGAACGACCGGGACTAGGCTACAATGAGCAGTTCTTC. The translation is CASSERPGLGYNEQFF.